This is a list of T cell receptor beta chains from one sample in a study of T cells expressing NK-cell markers. No DNA is given; TCRdb re-called the 5' RACE reads and lists each CDR3 protein once. This sample's table reports around 260,000 distinct CDR3 sequences. Input material: blood T cells: a sorted CD56 or NKG2C T cell subset, CD4+ or CD8+ T cells, or bulk PBMC T cells (not recorded which). Receptor source: a woman between 18 and 70 years old in good health. CDR3s include the opening cysteine and the closing phenylalanine or tryptophan. Each record gives: J gene, V gene, CDR3 protein.

j_gene: TRBJ1-3; v_gene: TRBV6-5; CDR3aa: CASSSDRDGNTIYF
j_gene: TRBJ1-1; v_gene: TRBV20-1; CDR3aa: CSAPGRLALEAEAFF
j_gene: TRBJ2-1; v_gene: TRBV19; CDR3aa: CASSIDESSYNEQFF
j_gene: TRBJ2-7; v_gene: TRBV20-1; CDR3aa: CSAIPRAGTYEQYF
j_gene: TRBJ2-1; v_gene: TRBV6-6; CDR3aa: CASSYSTLAGHF
j_gene: TRBJ2-1; v_gene: TRBV20-1; CDR3aa: CSARDRGASGRGTYNEQFF
j_gene: TRBJ2-2; v_gene: TRBV20-1; CDR3aa: CSARLTGNTGELFF
j_gene: TRBJ1-3; v_gene: TRBV7-2; CDR3aa: CASSLGVGNTIYF
j_gene: TRBJ2-1; v_gene: TRBV5-1; CDR3aa: CASSFTGTGFNNEQFF
j_gene: TRBJ2-4; v_gene: TRBV7-2; CDR3aa: CASSQDRDIQYF
j_gene: TRBJ1-4; v_gene: TRBV4-3; CDR3aa: CASSQDPQGSEKLFF
j_gene: TRBJ2-5; v_gene: TRBV20-1; CDR3aa: CSAGSGRYQETQYF
j_gene: TRBJ2-1; v_gene: TRBV10-2; CDR3aa: CASSELAGAILSSYNEQFF
j_gene: TRBJ2-7; v_gene: TRBV30; CDR3aa: CAWSQGKYEQYF
j_gene: TRBJ1-2; v_gene: TRBV6-5; CDR3aa: CASSYSGEYGYTF
j_gene: TRBJ2-1; v_gene: TRBV20-1; CDR3aa: CSAPGDIYNEQFF
j_gene: TRBJ2-2; v_gene: TRBV20-1; CDR3aa: CSARDLGGAYTGELFF
j_gene: TRBJ2-2; v_gene: TRBV7-2; CDR3aa: CASSFVQGAGELFF
j_gene: TRBJ1-4; v_gene: TRBV29-1; CDR3aa: CSVSGQGEKLFF
j_gene: TRBJ2-5; v_gene: TRBV6-1; CDR3aa: CASMKGQIQETQYF
j_gene: TRBJ2-7; v_gene: TRBV6-4; CDR3aa: CASTDSKGSTSEQYF
j_gene: TRBJ2-3; v_gene: TRBV7-2; CDR3aa: CASSLGSGGATDTQYF
j_gene: TRBJ1-1; v_gene: TRBV29-1; CDR3aa: CSVVDRSSGDTEAFF
j_gene: TRBJ2-7; v_gene: TRBV10-3; CDR3aa: CAISESTGRGLYEQYF
j_gene: TRBJ2-5; v_gene: TRBV4-1; CDR3aa: CASSQEGRTSGTETQYF
j_gene: TRBJ2-2; v_gene: TRBV7-6; CDR3aa: CASRTTGNTGELFF
j_gene: TRBJ2-6; v_gene: TRBV29-1; CDR3aa: CSVERTGSGANVLTF
j_gene: TRBJ1-4; v_gene: TRBV29-1; CDR3aa: CSVEPPAKQEKLFF
j_gene: TRBJ2-1; v_gene: TRBV5-4; CDR3aa: CASSFDNEQFF
j_gene: TRBJ1-2; v_gene: TRBV12-3/TRBV12-4; CDR3aa: CASSGTGTVNYGYTF
j_gene: TRBJ2-5; v_gene: TRBV5-5; CDR3aa: CASSLLAGFQETQYF
j_gene: TRBJ2-7; v_gene: TRBV5-1; CDR3aa: CASRRADSYEQYF
j_gene: TRBJ1-6; v_gene: TRBV6-1; CDR3aa: CASRTGTENSPLHF
j_gene: TRBJ2-7; v_gene: TRBV28; CDR3aa: CASSLTQVQAYEQYF
j_gene: TRBJ2-1; v_gene: TRBV18; CDR3aa: CASSPRQTNEQFF
j_gene: TRBJ2-3; v_gene: TRBV9; CDR3aa: CASSVGTSGATDTQYF
j_gene: TRBJ1-4; v_gene: TRBV6-5; CDR3aa: CASSSRIGVEKLFF
j_gene: TRBJ2-3; v_gene: TRBV7-2; CDR3aa: CASSLWPGDTQYF
j_gene: TRBJ2-5; v_gene: TRBV12-3/TRBV12-4; CDR3aa: CASSLAHLAGGPRETQYF
j_gene: TRBJ2-2; v_gene: TRBV27; CDR3aa: CASSLVGLGELFF
j_gene: TRBJ2-5; v_gene: TRBV5-1; CDR3aa: CASSRDRSEETQYF
j_gene: TRBJ2-5; v_gene: TRBV7-2; CDR3aa: CASSGREYAGETQYF